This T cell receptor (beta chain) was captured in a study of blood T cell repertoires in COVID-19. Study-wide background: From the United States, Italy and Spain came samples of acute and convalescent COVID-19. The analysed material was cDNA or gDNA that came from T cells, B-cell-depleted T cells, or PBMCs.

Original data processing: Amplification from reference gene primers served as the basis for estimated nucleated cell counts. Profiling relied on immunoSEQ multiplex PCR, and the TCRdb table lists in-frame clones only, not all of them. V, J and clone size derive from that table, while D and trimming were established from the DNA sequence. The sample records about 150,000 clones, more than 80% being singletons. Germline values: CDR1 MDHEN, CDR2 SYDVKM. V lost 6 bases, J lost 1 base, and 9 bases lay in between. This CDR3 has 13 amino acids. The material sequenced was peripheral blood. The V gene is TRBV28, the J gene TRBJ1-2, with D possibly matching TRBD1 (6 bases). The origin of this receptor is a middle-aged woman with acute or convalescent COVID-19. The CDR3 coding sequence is TGTGCCAGCAGCACGGACAGTAACTATGGCTACACCTTC. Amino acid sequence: CASSTDSNYGYTF.